Listed here are 11 T cell receptor beta chains from one sample, sequenced in a study of T cells in Graves' hyperthyroidism and ophthalmopathy. Amplification targeted TCR beta CDR3 regions from RNA transcripts. First-round RT-PCR of the TCR CDR3 relied on the HTBI primer set. A single record per CDR3 protein comes from TCRdb applying MiXCR to the multiplex PCR reads. The table records more than 300,000 distinct CDR3 sequences, about 17% of them present only once. The sequencing sample was made of blood. The receptors derive from a woman aged 25 to 39 with Graves' hyperthyroidism that later progressed to Graves' ophthalmopathy.

This chain connects TRBV5-1 to TRBJ2-1, with D perhaps given as TRBD1 or TRBD2 (5 bases each). The CDR3 length is 16 residues. Germline lookup yields CDR1 SGHRS and CDR2 YFSETQ. The germline V and J ends were trimmed by 7 bases and 0 bases, with 17 bases remaining between them. The CDR3 DNA reads as TGCGCCAGCGCCCCCCGGCCAGGGAGCTCCTACAATGAGCAGTTCTTC. Encoded protein: CASAPRPGSSYNEQFF.

The rearrangement links TRBV12-3 or TRBV12-4 to TRBJ1-2; D gene uncertain. The CDR3 totals 11 residues. Trimming took 6 bases from V and 4 from J, leaving 6 bases between them. CDR3 bases: TGTGCCAGCAGGGGGATCTATGGCTACACCTTC. This sequence encodes CASRGIYGYTF.

This clonotype has just a few counts. A much larger clone lies a single base off, so this may be a read error. The missing conserved phenylalanine or tryptophan at the end of this CDR3 makes a read error likely. This chain connects TRBV29-1 to TRBJ2-5; possibly TRBD2 for D (6 bases). Germline CDR1 is SQVTM and CDR2 is ANQGSEA. CDR3 length: 15 residues. V gave up 6 bases and J gave up 3 bases, with 20 bases separating them. The CDR3 DNA follows: TGCAGCGTCGACCTGCGTAGGCGGGGAGAAGAGACCCAGTACCTC. Protein sequence: CSVDLRRRGEETQYL.

The CDR3 DNA reads TGCAGTGCAAGGGGGGCCGCAGAGACCCAGTACTTC. Translating it yields CSARGAAETQYF. The chain uses TRBV20-1 and TRBJ2-5; D is tentatively TRBD1 or TRBD2 (6 bases each). V was clipped by 6 bases and J by 4 bases, with 12 bases between them. The germline V gene has CDR1 DFQATT and CDR2 SNEGSKA (reference sequence). This CDR3 is built from 12 residues.

This clonotype was detected many times. The V call is TRBV24-1, the J call TRBJ1-4, with 10 bases fitting TRBD1. This CDR3 is 17 amino acids long. Germline CDR1 and CDR2: KGHDR and SFDVKD. Trimming removed 3 bases from V and 7 bases from J; junction bases left unmatched: 10. CDR3 nucleotide sequence: TGTGCCACCAGTGATCACCGGGACAGGGGCACCCCTGAAAAACTGTTTTTT. Translating it yields CATSDHRDRGTPEKLFF.

This clonotype has a handful of counts. As DNA, the CDR3 is TGCGCCAGCAGCGGTGCGGGACATTCCTCCTACGAGCAGTACTTC. It specifies CASSGAGHSSYEQYF. The V gene is TRBV5-1, the J gene TRBJ2-7, with D perhaps assigned TRBD1 or TRBD2 (6 bases each). The CDR3 covers 15 residues. V lost 4 bases and J 0 bases, leaving 14 bases between the germline ends. Per the germline V gene, CDR1 is SGHRS and CDR2 is YFSETQ.

This clonotype was seen at least ten times. V and J are TRBV12-5 and TRBJ2-7; a weak D match, TRBD1 (6 bases). The CDR3 is 18 amino acids. Germline CDR1 and CDR2: LGHNT and FRNRAP. Trimming cost V 5 bases and J 0 bases, with 23 bases left between them. Written as DNA, the CDR3 is TGTGCTAGTGGTCCCACGAGGGGGTACGTCGGCTCCTCCTACGAGCAGTACTTC. Translating it yields CASGPTRGYVGSSYEQYF.

This clonotype was seen many times. V usage is TRBV11-3 and J usage is TRBJ2-3; D not certain. Germline-derived CDR1 and CDR2 are SGHNT and YENEEA. Trimming took off 1 base at V and 2 bases at J, with 10 bases between the two ends. This CDR3 has 15 residues. CDR3 amino acids: CASSLGTQDTDTQYF. CDR3 nucleotides: TGTGCCAGCAGCTTAGGGACCCAAGACACAGATACGCAGTATTTT.

The chain links TRBV27 to TRBJ2-7; 9 bases are shared with TRBD1. CDR1 is MNHEY and CDR2 is SMNVEV in the germline V gene (reference sequence). V trimming: 2 bases; J trimming: 6 bases; junction bases outside the gene matches: 8. The CDR3 spans 15 residues. This chain's CDR3 is CASSLATGGRVEQYF. CDR3 nucleotide sequence: TGTGCCAGCAGTTTAGCGACAGGGGGTAGAGTCGAGCAGTACTTC.

For this clonotype: A much larger clone differs from this one at a single base, so this may be a read error. The V gene is TRBV18, the J gene TRBJ2-5, with TRBD2 as a possible D gene (5 bases). Trimming took 4 bases from V and 2 from J, leaving 11 bases between them. The CDR3 extends over 14 amino acids. Germline CDR1 is KGHSH and CDR2 is LQKENI. This CDR3 is CASSQRGEQETQYF. As DNA, the CDR3 is TGTGCCAGCTCACAACGGGGAGAACAAGAGACCCAGTACTTC.

The V and J genes are TRBV7-3 and TRBJ2-5; TRBD2 agrees at 9 bases. The germline V gene has CDR1 SGHTA and CDR2 FQGTGA. The V segment lost 5 bases and the J segment 7 bases; nucleotides outside the gene matches: 5. This CDR3 comprises 13 residues. CDR3 in DNA: TGTGCCAGCAGCCGACTAGCGGTATCGACCCAGTACTTC. Its protein product is CASSRLAVSTQYF.